These T cell receptor beta chains were read from a single sample in a study of shared clonotypes between healthy human individuals. Only in-frame clones appear in the TCRdb table, and some are missing; sequencing was by immunoSEQ multiplex PCR. The table shows about 690,000 clones, with less than 95% occurring only once. The specimen sequenced was memory CD8+ T cells from PBMCs. These receptors all stem from a young man in good health. Some clones in this sample may be carry-over from other donors' samples. CDR3s include the opening cysteine and the closing phenylalanine or tryptophan. The D gene is left open where the match is weak. Part of the rows lack a size; the others show once, few, many or a class for expanded clones.

NA,TRBD2,TRBV27,TRBJ2-5,TGTGCCAGCAGTCCCTGGACTAGCGGGAGGAGGGAGACCCAGTACTTC,CASSPWTSGRRETQYF
NA,TRBD2,TRBV7-8,TRBJ2-3,TGTGCCAGCAGCTTAGCGGCTAGCGGGGGGATAGATACGCAGTATTTT,CASSLAASGGIDTQYF
once,NA,TRBV9,TRBJ2-7,TGTGCCAGCAGCGTAAAGGGAGAGAACTACGAGCAGTACTTC,CASSVKGENYEQYF
NA,NA,TRBV11-3,TRBJ2-2,TGTGCCAGCAGCTTAAGCGACAACACCGGGGAGCTGTTTTTT,CASSLSDNTGELFF
NA,TRBD1,TRBV5-4,TRBJ1-1,TGTGCCAGCAGCTCCGTCAGGGGGGGAGGCACTGAAGCTTTCTTT,CASSSVRGGGTEAFF
NA,NA,TRBV28,TRBJ1-3,TGTGCCAGCAGCTCAGGACAGTTTTTCTCTGGAAACACCATATATTTT,CASSSGQFFSGNTIYF
NA,NA,TRBV7-9,TRBJ1-1,TGTGCCAGCAGCCAAAGGTACACTGAAGCTTTCTTT,CASSQRYTEAFF
NA,TRBD1,TRBV6-5,TRBJ1-5,TGTGCCAGCAGTTCCGTGACAGGGGCACGACCCCAGCATTTT,CASSSVTGARPQHF
NA,NA,TRBV7-6,TRBJ2-7,TGTGCCAGCAGCTTAGCGGGGGGCTACGAGCAGTACTTC,CASSLAGGYEQYF
once,NA,TRBV6-1,TRBJ2-2,TGTGCCAGCAGTGGACTACCAACCGGGGAGCTGTTTTTT,CASSGLPTGELFF
once,TRBD2,TRBV7-7,TRBJ2-2,TGTGCCAGCAGCTTAAACCCCTCTTACGGGAGGGCCCCCGGGGAGCTGTTTTTT,CASSLNPSYGRAPGELFF
NA,NA,TRBV7-6,TRBJ1-2,TGTGCCAGCAGCTTAGCCGCCGGCCCCCGGGTTAAAGCAGGCTACACCTTC,CASSLAAGPRVKAGYTF
NA,NA,TRBV4-2,TRBJ1-1,TGTGCCAGCAGCCAAGATAGTACAAAGGGAGTGGACACTGAAGCTTTCTTT,CASSQDSTKGVDTEAFF
NA,TRBD1,TRBV27,TRBJ2-5,TGTGCCAGCGGGTCATTGGACAGGGGACACCAAGAGACCCAGTACTTC,CASGSLDRGHQETQYF
NA,TRBD1,TRBV27,TRBJ2-1,TGTGCCAGCACCTGGACAGGGAAACATGAGCAGTTCTTC,CASTWTGKHEQFF
NA,TRBD2,TRBV27,TRBJ2-7,TGTGCCAGCAGTTTCTATACTAGCGGCTACGAGCAGTACTTC,CASSFYTSGYEQYF
NA,TRBD1,TRBV27,TRBJ2-5,TGTGCCAGCAGTTTAAAGGGGACAGGGAGAGAGACCCAGTACTTC,CASSLKGTGRETQYF
NA,NA,TRBV2,TRBJ2-2,TGTGCCAGCAGTGAATTCAGAAACACCGGGGAGCTGTTTTTT,CASSEFRNTGELFF
NA,NA,TRBV6-1,TRBJ2-4,TGTGCCACCCTAGCAAGCCTAGCCAAAAACATTCAGTACTTC,CATLASLAKNIQYF
NA,NA,TRBV27,TRBJ2-3,TGTGCCAGCAGTTCCCAAAAGGGAGCGGACACAGATACGCAGTATTTT,CASSSQKGADTDTQYF
NA,NA,TRBV7-2,TRBJ2-3,TGTGCCAGCAGCTTAATCGGGGGTTTCAGCACAGATACGCAGTATTTT,CASSLIGGFSTDTQYF
NA,NA,TRBV19,TRBJ1-5,TGTGCCAGTAGTCTCCTTCGATGGGGAGATAGCAATCAGCCCCAGCATTTT,CASSLLRWGDSNQPQHF
NA,NA,TRBV18,TRBJ2-3,TGTGCCAGCTCACCACCGATACCTGGACGAGAAGATACGCAGTATTTT,CASSPPIPGREDTQYF
NA,NA,TRBV10-3,TRBJ2-7,TGTGCCATCAGTGCGCCTGGATCAACCTACGAGCAGTACTTC,CAISAPGSTYEQYF
NA,NA,TRBV11-2,TRBJ2-7,TGTGCCAGCAGCTTAGCGTGGTTGGCGGACTACGAGCAGTACTTC,CASSLAWLADYEQYF
NA,NA,TRBV6-1,TRBJ2-1,TGTGCCAGCTCCGAACTAGTAAATGAGCAGTTCTTC,CASSELVNEQFF
few,TRBD1,TRBV10-3,TRBJ1-5,TGTGCCACCACCGCGACAGGGGATAATCAGCCCCAGCATTTT,CATTATGDNQPQHF
NA,NA,TRBV30,TRBJ1-2,TGTGCCTGGAGTGTGAGTTTTGGACAGTACTATGGCTACACCTTC,CAWSVSFGQYYGYTF
NA,NA,TRBV9,TRBJ2-3,TGTGCCAGCAGCGTACTCAGGGGTACGCAGTATTTT,CASSVLRGTQYF
once,NA,TRBV2,TRBJ1-5,TGTGCCAGCACAGCTAGGGGTGCTAGGTTTAGCAATCAGCCCCAGCATTTT,CASTARGARFSNQPQHF
NA,NA,TRBV11-2,TRBJ2-7,TGTGCCAGCAGCTTAAATGTTGAGACAAAATTTTACGAGCAGTACTTC,CASSLNVETKFYEQYF
NA,TRBD2,TRBV7-3,TRBJ2-3,TGTGCCAGCAGCGAAGGGACTAGCGGGAGGTCAGATACGCAGTATTTT,CASSEGTSGRSDTQYF
NA,NA,TRBV6-1,TRBJ1-1,TGTGCCAGCAGGCTGTGGGACACTGAAGCTTTCTTT,CASRLWDTEAFF
NA,NA,TRBV7-9,TRBJ2-7,TGTGCCAGCAGCTTCGGCCGGTCCGAGCAGTACTTC,CASSFGRSEQYF
NA,NA,TRBV7-9,TRBJ2-2,TGTGCCAGCAGCCCGGACCCCGGGGAGCTGTTTTTT,CASSPDPGELFF
NA,NA,TRBV9,TRBJ2-7,TGTGCCAGCAGCGTTAGCGCCGATAGCTCCTACGAGCAGTACTTC,CASSVSADSSYEQYF
NA,TRBD1,TRBV11-2,TRBJ2-2,TGTGCCAGCAGCTTCCGGACAGGGGGGGACGGGGAGCTGTTTTTT,CASSFRTGGDGELFF
NA,TRBD1,TRBV2,TRBJ1-3,TGTGCCAGCAGTCGAACCGGCGGGACAGTCGGAAACACCATATATTTT,CASSRTGGTVGNTIYF
once,NA,TRBV28,TRBJ1-4,TGTGCCAGCAGTCCTCTTTGGGGGAATAGGGGTACTAATGAAAAACTGTTTTTT,CASSPLWGNRGTNEKLFF
NA,TRBD1,TRBV7-9,TRBJ2-1,TGTGCCAGCAGCTTTACGGGACAGGGAGATGAGCAGTTCTTC,CASSFTGQGDEQFF
NA,NA,TRBV4-3,TRBJ2-3,TGCGCCAGCAGCCAAGATCAGAGGGCATTCACAGATACGCAGTATTTT,CASSQDQRAFTDTQYF
NA,NA,TRBV19,TRBJ2-1,TGTGCCAGTAGTATTGCCCCGCAGGGATCTTGGGGCAATGAGCAGTTCTTC,CASSIAPQGSWGNEQFF
NA,NA,TRBV6-1,TRBJ2-1,TGTGCCAGCAGGGGGCAGCCAGACAATGAGCAGTTCTTC,CASRGQPDNEQFF
NA,NA,TRBV19,TRBJ2-1,TGTGCCAGTAGTCGGACGGGACTCCGAAATGACAATGAGCAGTTCTTC,CASSRTGLRNDNEQFF
NA,NA,TRBV27,TRBJ1-1,TGTGCCAGCTTTCTCGGACCATCTGAAGCTTTCTTT,CASFLGPSEAFF
once,NA,TRBV10-1,TRBJ2-7,TGCGCCAGCAGCCATGAGGGCTACGAGCAGTACTTC,CASSHEGYEQYF